This TCR beta chain was recorded in a study of shared clonotypes between healthy human individuals. Looking at the study overall: The composition of the donors was a couple of women and a few men aged 18 to 49.

Naive CD8 cells, CD45RO-negative and positively selected for CCR7, excluded terminally differentiated effector memory CD45RA+ cells. Sequencing was at deep level. The table came from immunoSEQ multiplex PCR; TCRdb's copy has only in-frame clones and leaves some out. This sample yields some 2.1 million clones, of which around 96% are seen a single time; 0.9% to 1.4% belongs to the top ten. This clone occurred a few times. Its antigen is still unknown. Broader study findings: Larger estimated richness was generally recorded for naive subsets relative to memory subsets. Sequencing depth was expected to influence donor clonotype sharing.

The germline CDR1 and CDR2 sequences are SQVTM and ANQGSEA. Germline trimming cut 4 bases from V and 3 bases from J; bases unmatched to any gene: 3. CDR3 size: 12 residues. The source is a man aged 18 to 29 in good health. What was sequenced was naive CD8+ T cells sorted from blood. The J gene is TRBJ2-7, the V gene TRBV29-1; 7 bases align to TRBD2. This CDR3 is CSVAAGDYEQYF. In DNA, the CDR3 is TGCAGCGTTGCTGCGGGGGACTACGAGCAGTACTTC.